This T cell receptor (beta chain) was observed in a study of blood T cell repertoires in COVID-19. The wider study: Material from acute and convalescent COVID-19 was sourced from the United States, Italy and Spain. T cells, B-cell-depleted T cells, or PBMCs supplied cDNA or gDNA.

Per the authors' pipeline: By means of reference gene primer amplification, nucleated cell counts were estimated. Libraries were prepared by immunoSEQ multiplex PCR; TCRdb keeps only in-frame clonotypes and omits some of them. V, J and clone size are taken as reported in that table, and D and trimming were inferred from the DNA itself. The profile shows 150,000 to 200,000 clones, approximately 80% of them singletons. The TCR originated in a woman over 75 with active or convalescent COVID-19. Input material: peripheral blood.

CDR3 DNA sequence: TGTGCCAGCAAACTACAGGAAGATACGCAGTATTTT. Its protein product is CASKLQEDTQYF. The V gene is TRBV12-3 or TRBV12-4, the J gene TRBJ2-3; perhaps TRBD1 as D (5 bases). This CDR3 is 12 amino acids long. The V end lost 7 bases, the J end lost 5 bases, and 10 bases lay between the germline ends.